Below are 27 T cell receptor beta chains sequenced from a single sample in a study of identical twins. TCRdb re-called the 5' RACE reads through MiXCR, storing one row per CDR3 protein. The data contain over 500,000 distinct CDR3 sequences, roughly a fifth of them singletons. This sample also appeared in a second study, on T cells expressing NK-cell markers.

Sequencing was done on a sample of CD4+ T cells sorted from blood. The receptors were sampled from a woman aged 18-35 years in good health.

This clonotype showed up just a few times. The J gene is TRBJ1-1, the V gene TRBV10-3; D is possibly TRBD1 (5 bases). CDR1 is ENHRY and CDR2 is SYGVKD in the germline V gene. CDR3 length: 13 residues. Trimming took 6 bases from V and 1 from J, leaving 9 bases between them. The CDR3 DNA is TGTGCCATCAGAGGGGTGGGGAACACTGAAGCTTTCTTT. It translates to CAIRGVGNTEAFF.

The rearrangement links TRBV9 to TRBJ1-1, with D unclear. V dropped 3 bases and J dropped 10 bases, with 19 bases sitting between them. The CDR3 has 14 amino acids. In germline, CDR1 is SGDLS, CDR2 YYNGEE. As DNA, the CDR3 is TGTGCCAGCAGCGCCGAACCGCAATTCTTAGGAGCTTTCTTT. Encoded protein: CASSAEPQFLGAFF.

The chain recombines TRBV20-1 with TRBJ2-1; 10 bases are a match to TRBD2. The CDR3 is made up of 14 amino acids. Germline V gives CDR1 DFQATT, CDR2 SNEGSKA (reference sequence). Written as DNA, the CDR3 is TGCAGCGTAGCGGGAGGTATACCGAACAATGAGCAGTTCTTC. Encoded protein: CSVAGGIPNNEQFF.

The CDR3 loop is CASSLSGINYGYTF. The CDR3 coding sequence is TGTGCCAGCAGTTTGAGCGGAATTAACTATGGCTACACCTTC. This rearrangement joins TRBV12-3 or TRBV12-4 to TRBJ1-2; no reliable D call. The length of the CDR3 is 14 residues. Trimming cost V 3 bases and J 1 base, with 9 bases left between them.

This clonotype was recorded a few times. This chain connects TRBV12-3 or TRBV12-4 to TRBJ2-7; 7 nucleotides agree with TRBD1. V dropped 8 bases and J dropped 4; count of bases not matched to a gene: 8. The CDR3 contains 13 residues. This CDR3 reads CASAQGPGYEQYF. The CDR3 region has the DNA TGTGCCAGCGCACAGGGGCCTGGGTACGAGCAGTACTTC.

A few counts support this clonotype. V usage is TRBV12-3 or TRBV12-4 and J usage is TRBJ2-2; no clear D gene. This CDR3 is built from 11 residues. V was cut by 8 bases and J by 6 bases, with 7 bases left in between. CDR3 loop: CASLVSGELFF. The CDR3 nucleotides are TGTGCCAGCTTGGTTTCCGGGGAGCTGTTTTTT.

This clonotype has just one count. The chain combines TRBV20-1 with TRBJ2-4; 13 nucleotides agree with TRBD2. V lost 1 base, J lost 0 bases, and 3 bases stayed unmatched. The CDR3 extends over 17 amino acids. The germline CDR1 and CDR2 sequences are DFQATT and SNEGSKA (reference sequence). CDR3: CSARGTSGSLAKNIQYF. In DNA form, the CDR3 reads TGCAGTGCTAGAGGGACTAGCGGGAGTCTAGCCAAAAACATTCAGTACTTC.

The chain uses TRBV18 and TRBJ2-1; D not certain. The CDR3 has 14 residues. Germline V gene lookup returns CDR1 KGHSH and CDR2 LQKENI. Between the trimmed V and J ends, which lost 6 bases and 0 bases, there was a span of 9 bases. CDR3 in amino acids: CASSTQSSYNEQFF. CDR3 sequence (DNA): TGTGCCAGCTCCACACAAAGCTCCTACAATGAGCAGTTCTTC.

The genes are TRBV9 and TRBJ2-3; 13 nucleotides align to TRBD2. This CDR3 is 15 amino acids long. The germline V gene has CDR1 SGDLS and CDR2 YYNGEE. Unmatched junction bases numbered 7, after V lost 8 bases and J lost 4 bases. The CDR3 nucleotides read TGTGCCAGTTCGATAGGACTAGCGGGGGCAGATACGCAGTATTTT. This encodes CASSIGLAGADTQYF.

V gene TRBV12-3 or TRBV12-4 combines with J gene TRBJ1-4, with D perhaps matching TRBD1 (6 bases). The CDR3 sequence is 15 residues long. V lost 0 bases and J 10 bases, leaving 15 bases between the germline ends. This chain's CDR3 is CASSLALQGTGKLFF. The CDR3 coding sequence is TGTGCCAGCAGTTTAGCGCTCCAGGGGACCGGAAAACTGTTTTTT.

DNA for the CDR3: TGTGCCAGCTCACCAACCGGGGCGCGGACAGGGGGCTACGAGCAGTACTTC. Residues: CASSPTGARTGGYEQYF. The chain joins TRBV18 to TRBJ2-7; 10 bases are shared with TRBD1. CDR3 length: 17 residues. V lost 2 bases, J lost 3 bases, and 10 bases stayed unmatched. Germline CDR1 reads KGHSH; CDR2 reads LQKENI.

This chain's CDR3 is CASSPTGGVNVLTF. The CDR3 nucleotides are TGTGCCAGCAGCCCGACCGGTGGGGTGAACGTCCTGACTTTC. This chain joins TRBV11-2 and TRBJ2-6; D is unclear. Deletions cut 5 bases from V and 10 bases from J, with 15 bases between. Germline values: CDR1 SGHAT, CDR2 FQNNGV. The CDR3 has 14 residues.

This clonotype was counted only a few times. The gene calls are TRBV18 and TRBJ1-1; D gene unclear. The CDR3 runs to 14 residues. Trimming took 2 bases from V and 1 from J, leaving 8 bases between them. Germline V CDR1 and CDR2: KGHSH, LQKENI. The CDR3 reads CASSPLGRNTEAFF. The CDR3 nucleotides read TGTGCCAGCTCACCATTGGGGAGGAACACTGAAGCTTTCTTT.

The chain combines TRBV2 with TRBJ1-1, with D possibly being TRBD1 (5 bases). CDR1 and CDR2 (germline): SNHLY, FYNNEI. V lost 6 bases, J lost 5 bases, and 13 bases lay in between. CDR3 length: 13 residues. The CDR3 loop is CASRNQGGTEAFF. CDR3 DNA: TGTGCCAGCAGAAATCAGGGAGGAACTGAAGCTTTCTTT.

In nucleotides, the CDR3 is TGTGCCAGCAGCCACCGGACTAGCAGTGGATCAGATACGCAGTATTTT. This sequence encodes CASSHRTSSGSDTQYF. The V call is TRBV14, the J call TRBJ2-3; 8 bases map to TRBD2. CDR3 length: 16 residues. V lost 3 bases and J lost 4; bases outside the gene matches: 9. Germline values: CDR1 SGHDN, CDR2 FVKESK.

This clonotype was observed at least ten times. The CDR3 sequence: CSVGSGVTEAFF. The DNA for the CDR3 is TGCAGCGTTGGGTCAGGGGTCACTGAAGCTTTCTTT. The V gene is TRBV29-1, the J gene TRBJ1-1; tentatively, D is TRBD1 (6 bases). The CDR3 extends over 12 amino acids. Trimming left V 4 bases short and J 4 bases short, with 10 bases between. Germline V lookup: CDR1 SQVTM, CDR2 ANQGSEA.

V usage is TRBV5-6 and J usage is TRBJ2-5; D might be TRBD1 or TRBD2, each matching 5 bases. The germline V gene has CDR1 SGHDT and CDR2 YYEEEE. Trimming removed 4 bases from V and 5 bases from J, with 15 bases in between. The length of the CDR3 is 14 residues. The CDR3 DNA follows: TGTGCCAGCAGCCGAAGGGACGGTCAGGAGACCCAGTACTTC. Translating gives CASSRRDGQETQYF. Full variable domain (remainder filled in from reference TRBV5-6 and TRBJ2-5): DAGVTQSPTHLIKTRGQQVTLRCSPKSGHDTVSWYQQALGQGPQFIFQYYEEEERQRGNFPDRFSGHQFPNYSSELNVNALLLGDSALYLCASSRRDGQETQYFGPGTRLLVL.

The rearrangement links TRBV12-5 to TRBJ2-5, with TRBD2 identical over 11 bases. V gave up 7 bases and J gave up 5 bases; unmatched junction bases: 15. Germline V CDR1 and CDR2: LGHNT, FRNRAP. The CDR3 spans 17 residues. Here the CDR3 reads CASASGGTSGGGETQYF. CDR3 sequence (DNA): TGTGCTAGTGCCTCAGGAGGGACTAGCGGCGGCGGTGAGACCCAGTACTTC.

The CDR3 protein is CSAGALGGRARETQYF. The CDR3 DNA reads TGCAGTGCGGGGGCCCTTGGCGGGAGGGCTCGAGAGACCCAGTACTTC. The chain recombines TRBV20-1 with TRBJ2-5; 9 bases map to TRBD2. The germline CDR1 and CDR2 sequences are DFQATT and SNEGSKA (reference sequence). CDR3 size: 16 residues. J was trimmed by 4 bases and V by 6 bases; bases with no gene match: 15.

The chain couples TRBV7-2 to TRBJ1-3, with D unresolved. Germline assignment: CDR1 SGHTA and CDR2 FQGNSA. V was trimmed by 1 base and J by 1 base, leaving 8 bases between them. This CDR3 is 15 amino acids long. In DNA form, the CDR3 reads TGTGCCAGCAGCTTAGTGTGGCAGTCTGGAAACACCATATATTTT. Protein: CASSLVWQSGNTIYF.

The V and J genes are TRBV4-2 and TRBJ2-7; 8 bases agree with TRBD1. The germline V gene encodes CDR1 LGHNA and CDR2 YNFKEQ. V dropped 4 bases and J dropped 10; count of bases not matched to a gene: 12. This CDR3 has 14 amino acids. The CDR3 is CASSPSAAGGLQYF. Here the CDR3 DNA reads TGTGCCAGCAGCCCCTCCGCGGCAGGGGGCTTACAGTACTTC.

This rearrangement joins TRBV20-1 to TRBJ2-1; 8 nucleotides line up with TRBD2. CDR1 and CDR2 (germline): DFQATT, SNEGSKA (reference sequence). This CDR3 has 13 amino acids. V was clipped by 3 bases and J by 8 bases; unmatched bases: 6. CDR3 protein: CSASGRAGDEQFF. CDR3 coding DNA: TGCAGTGCTAGCGGGAGGGCCGGGGATGAGCAGTTCTTC.

In this sample, this clonotype turned up a few times. V gene TRBV20-1 combines with J gene TRBJ2-5; TRBD2 might be the D (6 bases). The germline V gene encodes CDR1 DFQATT and CDR2 SNEGSKA (reference sequence). Trimming removed 2 bases from V and 5 bases from J, with 15 bases in between. This CDR3 contains 14 residues. The CDR3 DNA is TGCAGTGCTAGAACAGGTGCAGGAGGGGAGACCCAGTACTTC. Protein sequence: CSARTGAGGETQYF.

This clonotype was found a few times. The chain has TRBV11-2 and TRBJ2-7; tentative D call: TRBD1 (6 bases). Trimming took 4 bases from V and 9 from J, leaving 25 bases between them. The germline CDR1 and CDR2 sequences are SGHAT and FQNNGV. This CDR3 comprises 16 residues. The CDR3 DNA reads as TGTGCCAGCAGCTCTTCTCGACAGGTCGGAATTCTGGGGCAGTACTTC. Protein: CASSSSRQVGILGQYF.

CDR3 bases: TGTGCCACCAGTGATGTGGACACCTTTGGGGACTATGGCTACACCTTC. Translated, it gives CATSDVDTFGDYGYTF. The V and J genes are TRBV24-1 and TRBJ1-2, with a possible D match to TRBD1 (5 bases). This CDR3 contains 16 residues. The V and J ends lost 3 bases and 3 bases respectively, with 16 bases between them. From germline, CDR1 is KGHDR and CDR2 SFDVKD.

The rearrangement uses TRBV20-1 and TRBJ2-1, with 11 bases aligning to TRBD2. With V trimmed by 6 bases and J by 6 bases, 7 bases remained unmatched. Germline V gene data show CDR1 as DFQATT and CDR2 as SNEGSKA (reference sequence). The CDR3 is 14 residues long. The CDR3 protein is CSAQSSGRTNEQFF. The DNA for the CDR3 is TGCAGTGCCCAGTCTAGCGGGAGGACCAATGAGCAGTTCTTC.

Only a few counts were recorded for this clonotype. V and J are TRBV7-2 and TRBJ2-3, with 10 positions matching TRBD2. Germline V CDR1 and CDR2: SGHTA, FQGNSA. The CDR3 loop spans 15 amino acids. Trimming took 5 bases from V and 0 from J; bases not matched to a gene: 2. The CDR3 DNA sequence: TGTGCCAGCAGCATTAGCGGGGGGAGCACAGATACGCAGTATTTT. Translating gives CASSISGGSTDTQYF.